This TCR beta chain was found in a study of spatial heterogeneity in lung cancer. Trimming took off 5 bases at V and 3 bases at J, with 13 bases between the two ends. Germline assignment: CDR1 SEHNR and CDR2 FQNEAQ (reference sequence). This CDR3 spans 14 amino acids. This clonotype was seen repeatedly, ten times or more. The antigen is undetermined. A unique molecular identifier was attached to every TCR cDNA molecule. TCRdb ran MiXCR on the 5' RACE reads and lists one entry per CDR3 protein. This sample carries 43,000 or so distinct CDR3 sequences, 6% to 7% of them seen once, and the ten largest clones take about 40%. Stated time point: sample taken at primary tumor resection. Tumor, nontumor lung or frozen PBMC supplied whole RNA that was sequenced unsorted. Broader study findings: The study found ubiquitous expanded tumor TCRs in blood more at resection than follow-up.

The sample in question was PBMCs, obtained at surgery. The rearrangement links TRBV7-9 to TRBJ1-1, with D perhaps matching TRBD1 (6 bases). The receptor was isolated from a female donor with early-stage non-small cell lung cancer. CDR3 residues: CASSLNTGYTEAFF. The CDR3 DNA reads TGTGCCAGCAGCCTGAACACAGGGTACACTGAAGCTTTCTTT. The full variable domain, with the rest looked up from reference TRBV7-9 and TRBJ1-1, is DTGVSQNPRHKITKRGQNVTFRCDPISEHNRLYWYRQTLGQGPEFLTYFQNEAQLEKSRLLSDRFSAERPKGSFSTLEIQRTEQGDSAMYLCASSLNTGYTEAFFGQGTRLTVV.